A single T cell receptor (beta chain) is shown here with its context. Its target antigen remains unknown. Base quality data are lacking; no much larger clone is found one base away. One collaborating source in Seattle enrolled patients while the patients were actively infected and followed the patients over time throughout the course of disease. The collaborating institutions used their own protocols to collect whole blood in K2EDTA tubes. For TCRbeta analysis, collaborator samples were shipped as frozen whole blood, as isolated PBMCs, or as DNA extracted from either sample type. This record comes from a study of blood T cell repertoires in COVID-19 (dated by TCRdb to 2018 to 2020). As for the study more broadly: Samples from collaborators originated in the United States, Italy and Spain and spanned both the acute and convalescent phases of COVID-19. Subjects who had been exposed to COVID-19, were actively infected with it, or had recovered from it provided the deeply sampled blood TCRbeta repertoires that made up the dataset. The sample metadata nearly always contained a de-identified subject ID, COVID-19 status, age in years and sex. Where available, HLA class I and class II types were taken from metadata supplied by the sample provider and were not determined by assay-based typing. Samples were obtained from the ongoing ImmuneRACE study (first 160 participants) and from over 1,000 subjects provided by 6 global collaborators. The repertoires were released in a freely available public database meant as a resource for research on the immune response to SARS-CoV-2. The prospective study material was composed of cDNA or gDNA derived from T cells, B-cell-depleted T cells, or PBMCs. General conclusions and limits of the study: The amount of clinical and demographic metadata varied by source and participant and was provided uncurated.

TCRbeta CDR3 regions were amplified from genomic DNA by means of the immunoSEQ Assay, a bias-controlled multiplex PCR. Turning to the authors' computational methods: Nucleated cell counts per sample were estimated from amplification of reference gene primers within the assay. Sequence reads were collapsed and filtered to measure the absolute abundance of every unique TCRbeta CDR3 rearrangement. Productive Simpson clonality was computed per sample as the square root of Simpson's diversity index over productive rearrangements. In its TCRdb copy, this immuneACCESS table keeps in-frame sequences only and misses some clones. Where compared with another copy, unresolved V genes explain less than half of these, and the others have no known cause. The DNA was the basis for D and trimming; V, J and clone size are from that table. This sample gives roughly 120,000 clones in total; more than 70% of them show up just once. Clones ranked in the top ten supply about 5.5% of the sample.

The sequenced sample consisted of peripheral blood. The clonotype originates from a woman aged 60-70 years with COVID-19, enrolled during active disease.

CDR3 sequence: CASSLNGGYTF. The DNA reads as follows: TGTGCCAGCAGCTTAAATGGCGGCTACACCTTC. The chain links TRBV13 with TRBJ1-2; no confident D gene assignment can be made. A distance of 6 bases separates the germline ends of V and J, which lose 2 bases and 8 bases respectively. The germline V gene (reference sequence) specifies PRHDT as CDR1 and FYEKMQ as CDR2. The CDR3 has 11 amino acids, counting the end cysteine and phenylalanine. Kept here is only the CDR3 DNA, which spans 33 bases and is read in frame from base 1.